The T cell receptor beta chain described here comes from a study of spatial heterogeneity in lung cancer (dated by TCRdb to about 2019). Turning to the overall study: Beta-chain transcripts were consistently detected in greater numbers than alpha-chain transcripts, which likely reflects a higher abundance of beta-chain transcripts. Both alpha and beta chains were TCR-sequenced in approximately 200 tumor regions, around 64 matched nontumor lung samples and around 50 PBMC samples obtained at surgery. The study linked features of the TCR repertoire to counts of nonsynonymous mutations, which were determined by whole-exome sequencing of tumor tissue. In the raw uncorrected reads, each unique combination of TCR and UMI appeared more than ten times on average. TCR transcript counts in tumor regions correlated strongly with a T cell transcriptional module score from matched bulk RNA-seq. In non-small cell lung cancer, the study made a quantitative comparison of TCR alpha and beta repertoires among multiple tumor regions, matched nontumor lung and blood. Study-wide conclusions, independent of this receptor: The number of expanded intratumoral alpha and beta TCRs correlated with the tumor nonsynonymous mutation count. Counts of ubiquitous and regional expanded TCRs were found to correlate with counts of ubiquitous and regional nonsynonymous mutations, respectively. Confirming at a functional level the hypothesis that regional TCRs recognize regional mutations was considered to require additional single-cell paired TCR alpha and beta sequencing. Estimated TCR-seq coverage of tumor T cells was only roughly 7% for alpha chains and roughly 12% for beta chains.

As to this clonotype: Which antigen it targets is not known. Qualities for individual bases were not recorded, and no much larger clone is one base off. This beta chain slipped into a library made for alpha chains as a stray read, so its size is not meaningful.

The library relied on 5' RACE. This sample was sequenced with a NextSeq 500. The TCR library protocol attached a unique molecular identifier to each TCR cDNA molecule to allow correction of PCR and sequencing errors. In the paper's pipeline: TCR identification, UMI-based error correction and CDR3 extraction were all carried out with Decombinator tools. Expanded TCRs were defined as those above a frequency of 2 per 1,000, corresponding to the top 1% of the tumor frequency distribution. Expanded tumor TCRs were classed as regional if statistically deemed absent (corrected P<0.05) from at least one tumor region, otherwise ubiquitous. Renyi diversity was calculated using the R vegan package after each repertoire was subsampled 100 times to 5,000 TCRs. CDR3 similarity networks were built from amino acid triplet string-kernel similarity, connecting CDR3s with pairwise similarity above 0.82. TCRdb passed the public sequencing reads through fastp at Q25 and MiXCR, retaining productive beta sequences. Rows are combined by CDR3 protein, so each entry shows the most common genes and DNA. The V and J calls, along with clone size, are taken from TCRdb and not from the paper's own processing. This sample lists roughly 9,800 distinct CDR3 sequences; less than 65% were detected once. The biggest ten clones account for around a quarter of the sample.

The time point tag for this specimen amounts to: sample taken at primary tumor resection. Donors were 65 to 85 patients with early-stage, untreated non-small cell lung cancer from the lung TRACERx cohort. TCR sequencing used whole RNA extracted from tumor and nontumor lung tissue, or from cryopreserved PBMC samples, without cell sorting. Only patients with enough RNA available from two or more tumor regions were chosen for TCR sequencing. Before selection, tumor and adjacent nontumor lung specimens were reviewed by a lung pathologist. Sequenced here: lung tumor tissue, sampled at surgery. The origin of this receptor is a female donor with early-stage non-small cell lung cancer.

This receptor has the CDR3 CASRIPSGQPQHF. DNA sequence: TGTGCCAGCCGAATCCCCAGTGGGCAGCCCCAGCATTTT. This receptor chain uses TRBV6-1 and TRBJ1-5; the D gene cannot be named for sure. The germline V gene gives CDR1 as MNHNS and CDR2 as SASEGT. The junction shows trimming of 8 bases on V and 7 bases on J, plus 15 bases between the germline ends. CDR3 length: 13 amino acids, cysteine to phenylalanine. Only the CDR3 region is kept as DNA, spanning 39 bases read in frame from base 1.